This TCR beta chain was sequenced in a study of T cells in Graves' hyperthyroidism and ophthalmopathy. Study information: The initial diagnosis was the point when peripheral blood was collected, ahead of any treatment. The study, taken as a whole, reports: Ophthalmopathy, which appeared later, was predicted by the model a median approximately 6.7 months before onset.

Trimming pared 9 bases from V and 0 bases from J, leaving 11 bases between. CDR3 length equals 13 residues. The germline V gene encodes CDR1 SNHLY and CDR2 FYNNEI. Amplified regions were TCR beta CDR3 sequences from RNA transcripts. The HTBI set primed first-round TCR CDR3 RT-PCR. A single record per CDR3 protein comes from TCRdb applying MiXCR to the multiplex PCR reads. The table lists about 520,000 distinct CDR3 sequences, less than 25% of them singletons. In its sample, this clonotype was seen many times. The antigen is undetermined. A much larger clone lies one base from this, so it may be a read error.

The chain has TRBV2 and TRBJ1-1; D remains ambiguous. The sequenced sample was blood. The source of this sequence is a woman aged 30 to 39 with Graves' ophthalmopathy. This CDR3 is CARLALMNTEAFF. The CDR3 nucleotides are TGTGCCAGATTGGCACTGATGAACACTGAAGCTTTCTTT.